These 26 T cell receptor beta chains were sequenced from one sample in a study of shared clonotypes between healthy human individuals. Sequenced by immunoSEQ multiplex PCR; TCRdb stores in-frame clones only, minus some. This sample has roughly 650,000 clones, with around 97% found just once. Material for sequencing was naive CD4+ T cells sorted from blood. Documented subset: CD45RA+ positively selected. These receptors all come from a woman in her twenties or thirties in good health.

CDR3: CASSGGVGEQYF. The DNA of the CDR3 is TGTGCCAGCAGTGGGGGAGTCGGTGAGCAGTACTTC. The rearrangement links TRBV28 to TRBJ2-7; D assignment may be TRBD1 or TRBD2 (5 bases each). CDR1 is MDHEN and CDR2 is SYDVKM in the germline V gene. The CDR3 consists of 12 residues. V was shortened by 5 bases and J by 7 bases, with 12 bases between the two germline ends.

The CDR3 region is CASSPGLAGGGNEQFF. The CDR3 DNA reads as TGCGCCAGCAGCCCGGGACTAGCGGGAGGGGGCAATGAGCAGTTCTTC. V and J are TRBV5-1 and TRBJ2-1; TRBD2 matches 16 bases. V shed 4 bases, J shed 6 bases, and the junction held 4 bases outside the gene matches. CDR1 is SGHRS and CDR2 is YFSETQ in the germline V gene. CDR3 length equals 16 residues.

The V gene is TRBV27, the J gene TRBJ2-5; 9 nucleotides agree with TRBD2. The tail of the sequence fits TRBJ2-7 better, so the J call may be wrong. Germline CDR1 reads MNHEY; CDR2 reads SMNVEV (reference sequence). The CDR3 length is 15 residues. The CDR3 loop is CASREAGGPPYEQYF. For the CDR3, the DNA is TGTGCCAGCAGAGAAGCGGGAGGTCCCCCCTACGAGCAGTACTTC.

The rearrangement links TRBV27 to TRBJ2-3, with D hard to call. This CDR3 spans 14 amino acids. Trimming took 5 bases from V and 2 from J, leaving 11 bases between them. CDR1 MNHEY and CDR2 SMNVEV come from the germline V gene (reference sequence). CDR3 sequence (DNA): TGTGCCAGCAGTATCTATAGGGACACAGATACGCAGTATTTT. It translates to CASSIYRDTDTQYF.

The gene calls are TRBV19 and TRBJ2-3, with 9 nucleotides matching TRBD2. The CDR3 totals 16 residues. CDR1 and CDR2 from the germline V gene are LNHDA and SQIVND (reference sequence). Germline trimming cut 3 bases from V and 4 bases from J; bases unmatched to any gene: 8. The CDR3 reads CASSIWPSGIPDTQYF. In DNA, the CDR3 is TGTGCCAGTAGTATTTGGCCTAGCGGGATTCCAGATACGCAGTATTTT.

J is TRBJ2-1 and V is TRBV6-6; D remains ambiguous. V was cut by 2 bases and J by 2 bases, with 10 bases left in between. Germline CDR1 is MNHNY and CDR2 is SVGAGI (reference sequence). CDR3 length: 15 amino acids. Here the CDR3 reads CASSYGQEPYNEQFF. CDR3 in DNA: TGTGCCAGCAGTTACGGGCAGGAACCCTACAATGAGCAGTTCTTC.

The V gene is TRBV18, the J gene TRBJ1-3, with D perhaps matching TRBD1 (6 bases). This CDR3 is 16 amino acids long. Trimming removed 4 bases from V and 0 bases from J, with 13 bases in between. Per the germline V gene, CDR1 is KGHSH and CDR2 is LQKENI. The CDR3 nucleotides read TGTGCCAGCTCACTCCGACAGGCCAACTCTGGAAACACCATATATTTT. Translating it yields CASSLRQANSGNTIYF.

The chain couples TRBV19 to TRBJ2-6, with 8 bases matching TRBD1. This CDR3 spans 18 amino acids. V shed 2 bases, J shed 4 bases, and the junction held 10 bases outside the gene matches. Germline CDR1 is LNHDA and CDR2 is SQIVND (reference sequence). The CDR3 nucleotides are TGTGCCAGTAGTATATTGGGACAGGCGGTTACCGGGGCCAACGTCCTGACTTTC. Protein sequence: CASSILGQAVTGANVLTF.

This chain connects TRBV19 to TRBJ2-5; maybe TRBD1 (5 bases). Germline V gives CDR1 LNHDA, CDR2 SQIVND (reference sequence). V lost 5 bases to trimming and J lost 5 bases, with 15 bases between them. This CDR3 comprises 14 residues. The CDR3: CASSSTRVRETQYF. Here the CDR3 DNA reads TGTGCCAGTAGTTCCACCAGGGTTAGGGAGACCCAGTACTTC.

A single count supports this clone. The rearrangement uses TRBV19 and TRBJ1-2; 8 nucleotides align to TRBD1. This CDR3 is 16 amino acids long. CDR1 LNHDA and CDR2 SQIVND come from the germline V gene (reference sequence). Germline trimming cut 4 bases from V and 4 bases from J; bases unmatched to any gene: 11. CDR3 sequence: CASSNGQGTRSYGYTF. The CDR3 DNA follows: TGTGCCAGTAGTAATGGACAGGGCACCCGATCCTATGGCTACACCTTC.

This chain joins TRBV4-1 and TRBJ1-2, with D hard to call. The CDR3 loop spans 14 amino acids. Germline lookup yields CDR1 MGHRA and CDR2 YSYEKL. Trimming removed 4 bases at V and 2 bases at J, with 11 bases between. CDR3 nucleotide sequence: TGCGCCAGCAGCCCCCGTCGCACCAACTATGGCTACACCTTC. Amino acid sequence: CASSPRRTNYGYTF.

This rearrangement joins TRBV11-2 to TRBJ2-1, with D perhaps TRBD2 (5 bases). The CDR3 runs to 15 residues. The germline gives CDR1 SGHAT, CDR2 FQNNGV. V lost 4 bases, J lost 5 bases, and 15 bases lay in between. The CDR3: CASSSARSRDNEQFF. The DNA for the CDR3 is TGTGCCAGCAGCTCCGCCCGATCGCGGGACAATGAGCAGTTCTTC.

The rearrangement uses TRBV28 and TRBJ1-3, with TRBD1 as a possible D gene (5 bases). CDR1 and CDR2 from the germline V gene are MDHEN and SYDVKM. CDR3 length: 16 residues. V was shortened by 5 bases and J by 4 bases, with 18 bases between the two germline ends. CDR3 sequence reads: CASSIHSRGSGNTIYF. DNA for the CDR3: TGTGCCAGCAGTATCCACAGTAGGGGCTCCGGAAACACCATATATTTT.

V is TRBV6-5 and J is TRBJ1-2; D is uncertain. CDR1 is MNHEY, CDR2 SVGAGI, per germline. CDR3 size: 16 residues. V lost 0 bases to trimming and J lost 5 bases, with 16 bases between them. The CDR3 nucleotides are TGTGCCAGCAGTTACTCAGTTATGTACGGGAAGTATGGCTACACCTTC. Translating gives CASSYSVMYGKYGYTF.

The gene calls are TRBV30 and TRBJ2-5; D is ambiguous. Germline V gives CDR1 GTSNPN, CDR2 SVGIG (reference sequence). CDR3 length: 12 residues. V lost 0 bases and J lost 1, with 3 bases in between. The CDR3: CAWSVSQETQYF. The CDR3 DNA reads TGTGCCTGGAGTGTTTCCCAAGAGACCCAGTACTTC.

The chain carries TRBV19 and TRBJ2-7; TRBD2 matches 7 bases. The CDR3 contains 16 residues. Germline CDR1 LNHDA, CDR2 SQIVND (reference sequence). J was trimmed by 2 bases and V by 6 bases; bases with no gene match: 13. This CDR3 reads CASSPQTGGYTYEQYF. For the CDR3, the DNA is TGTGCCAGTAGCCCACAGACGGGAGGCTATACCTACGAGCAGTACTTC.

V and J are TRBV18 and TRBJ1-4; unclear D gene. Germline V gives CDR1 KGHSH, CDR2 LQKENI. This CDR3 is built from 18 residues. Trimming took 2 bases from V and 0 from J, leaving 16 bases between them. As DNA, the CDR3 is TGTGCCAGCTCACCATTAACTCTCCACGCCGCAACTAATGAAAAACTGTTTTTT. Translated: CASSPLTLHAATNEKLFF. The complete variable domain, with remaining parts taken from reference TRBV18 and TRBJ1-4, reads NAGVMQNPRHLVRRRGQEARLRCSPMKGHSHVYWYRQLPEEGLKFMVYLQKENIIDESGMPKERFSAEFPKEGPSILRIQQVVRGDSAAYFCASSPLTLHAATNEKLFFGSGTQLSVL.

Concerning this clone itself: Other DNA sequences within the sample encode an identical CDR3. V and J are TRBV7-9 and TRBJ1-5; possible D gene TRBD1, 5 bases. Trimming removed 3 bases at V and 4 bases at J, with 7 bases between. There are 13 residues in the CDR3. CDR1 is SEHNR, CDR2 FQNEAQ, per germline (reference sequence). CDR3 protein: CASSFGGNQPQHF. In DNA form, the CDR3 reads TGTGCCAGCAGCTTTGGGGGAAATCAGCCCCAGCATTTT.

V gene TRBV7-8 combines with J gene TRBJ2-4, with D possibly being TRBD1 or TRBD2 (6 bases each). This CDR3 comprises 15 residues. From germline, CDR1 is SGHVS and CDR2 FQNEAQ. Trimming took 6 bases from V and 7 from J, leaving 19 bases between them. In DNA, the CDR3 is TGTGCCAGCAGACAAACGGGGGCGCAGGCGAACATTCAGTACTTC. It translates to CASRQTGAQANIQYF.

The chain combines TRBV2 with TRBJ2-5, with 8 nucleotides matching TRBD2. CDR1 is SNHLY and CDR2 is FYNNEI in the germline V gene. V lost 4 bases and J lost 5; bases outside the gene matches: 9. There are 15 residues in the CDR3. CDR3 bases: TGTGCCAGCAGTGGGTTCCTAGCGGGTGTGGAGACCCAGTACTTC. Amino acids: CASSGFLAGVETQYF. Drawing the rest from reference TRBV2 and TRBJ2-5, the complete variable domain is EPEVTQTPSHQVTQMGQEVILRCVPISNHLYFYWYRQILGQKVEFLVSFYNNEISEKSEIFDDQFSVERPDGSNFTLKIRSTKLEDSAMYFCASSGFLAGVETQYFGPGTRLLVL.

About this clone itself: Other DNA sequences of this sample code for an identical CDR3. The V gene is TRBV7-9, the J gene TRBJ1-2, with no clear D. The CDR3 totals 13 residues. The germline CDR1 and CDR2 sequences are SEHNR and FQNEAQ (reference sequence). The ends were cut back, 5 bases at V and 2 bases at J, with 9 bases in the middle. The CDR3 loop reads CASSLGGNYGYTF. In nucleotides, the CDR3 is TGTGCCAGCAGCCTAGGTGGGAACTATGGCTACACCTTC.

The V call is TRBV28, the J call TRBJ2-1; D unclear. CDR1 MDHEN and CDR2 SYDVKM come from the germline V gene. The CDR3 sequence is 15 residues long. V lost 2 bases to trimming and J lost 0 bases, with 8 bases between them. The CDR3 DNA is TGTGCCAGCAGTTTAAGTCACAGCTCCTACAATGAGCAGTTCTTC. Protein: CASSLSHSSYNEQFF.

This clone showed up just once. The chain carries TRBV15 and TRBJ2-1, with 8 nucleotides matching TRBD1. CDR1 LNHNV and CDR2 YYDKDF come from the germline V gene (reference sequence). The ends lost 0 bases at V and 8 bases at J; junction bases unmatched: 9. CDR3 length: 16 amino acids. CDR3 sequence: CATSRDRRTGYHEQFF. In nucleotides, the CDR3 is TGTGCCACCAGCAGAGATCGCAGGACAGGGTACCATGAGCAGTTCTTC. Looking up the rest from reference TRBV15 and TRBJ2-1 gives the full variable domain: DAMVIQNPRYQVTQFGKPVTLSCSQTLNHNVMYWYQQKSSQAPKLLFHYYDKDFNNEADTPDNFQSRRPNTSFCFLDIRSPGLGDTAMYLCATSRDRRTGYHEQFFGPGTRLTVL.

The chain joins TRBV5-1 to TRBJ2-7, with TRBD2 matching 10 bases. CDR3 length: 15 amino acids. V shed 4 bases and J 4 bases; nucleotides not matched to a gene: 8. Germline assignment: CDR1 SGHRS and CDR2 YFSETQ. In DNA, the CDR3 is TGCGCCAGCAGCGCCCTAGCGGGAGCTTTGTACGAGCAGTACTTC. Its protein product is CASSALAGALYEQYF.

This clone was counted once. V is TRBV4-1 and J is TRBJ2-7; D is perhaps TRBD1 (6 bases). The CDR3 extends over 14 amino acids. Trimming removed 1 base at V and 5 bases at J, with 12 bases between. Germline CDR1 reads MGHRA; CDR2 reads YSYEKL. This CDR3 reads CASSQATGFHEQYF. The CDR3 DNA follows: TGCGCCAGCAGCCAAGCCACAGGGTTTCACGAGCAGTACTTC.

The rearrangement uses TRBV7-8 and TRBJ1-2; D uncertain. V lost 2 bases, J lost 0 bases, and 10 bases lay in between. In germline, CDR1 is SGHVS, CDR2 FQNEAQ. This CDR3 region has 15 residues. CDR3 loop: CASSLIGLPNYGYTF. In DNA, the CDR3 is TGTGCCAGCAGCTTAATAGGGCTTCCTAACTATGGCTACACCTTC.